Listed below are T cell receptor beta chains from one sample, sequenced in a study of T cell responses to AZD1222 COVID-19 vaccine. Produced via immunoSEQ multiplex PCR; TCRdb's table is partial and in-frame only. The profile shows fewer than 180,000 clones, roughly 92% of them singletons. The sequences come from peripheral blood, collected on day 0 of AZD1222 vaccination. The receptors were sampled from an adult in good health. Both conserved end residues are trimmed from each CDR3. Rows give clone size only sometimes, using once, few, many, or a class for an expanded clone.

abundance | v_gene | CDR3aa
NA | TRBV18 | ASSPTRSDEQF
NA | TRBV7-6 | ASSARRDPAADTQY
NA | TRBV28 | ASSTGLAGGETQY
NA | TRBV18 | ASSPQSSASYNEQF
NA | TRBV27 | ASSSPPSGAGELF
NA | TRBV3-1/TRBV3-2 | ASSQDGQGAFNGYT
NA | TRBV4-1 | ASSQGRLSGNTIY
NA | TRBV7-9 | ASSIPPLNEQF
NA | TRBV7-3 | ASSRRADTQY
NA | TRBV19 | ASSIEGWGTDTQY
once | TRBV20-1 | SASEGQRGNTIY
NA | TRBV7-9 | ASSISGRSETQY
NA | TRBV3-1/TRBV3-2 | ASSQDKRGGWNTEAF
NA | TRBV5-1 | ASSLDGLANEQF
NA | TRBV9 | ASSALTSGGAYTDTQY
NA | TRBV5-1 | ASTPSPGQGDSEAF
NA | TRBV7-2 | ASSLAGLGYNEQF
NA | TRBV28 | ASKGFSWAF
NA | TRBV21-1 | ASRAVEVETQY
NA | TRBV4-2 | ASSQLRQGVRGNQPQH
NA | TRBV4-1 | ASSQEGRGLDTEAF
NA | TRBV11-3 | ASSTGASGGDTQY